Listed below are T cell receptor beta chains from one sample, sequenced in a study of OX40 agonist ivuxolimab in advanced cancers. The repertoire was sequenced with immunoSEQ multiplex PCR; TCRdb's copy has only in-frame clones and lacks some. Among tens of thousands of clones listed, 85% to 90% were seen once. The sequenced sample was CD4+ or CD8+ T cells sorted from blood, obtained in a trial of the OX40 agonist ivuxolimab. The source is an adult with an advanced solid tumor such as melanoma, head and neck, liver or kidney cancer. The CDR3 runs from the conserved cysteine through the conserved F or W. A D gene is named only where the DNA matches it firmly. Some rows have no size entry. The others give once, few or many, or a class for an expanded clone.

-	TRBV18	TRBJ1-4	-	CASSSGTANEKLFF	TGTGCCAGCTCGTCCGGGACGGCAAACGAAAAACTGTTTTTT
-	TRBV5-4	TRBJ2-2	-	CASSPTGQAGELFF	TGTGCCAGCAGCCCGACTGGGCAGGCTGGGGAGCTGTTTTTT
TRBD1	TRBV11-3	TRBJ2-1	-	CASSLSATGGFYNEQFF	TGTGCCAGCAGCTTATCCGCGACAGGGGGGTTCTACAATGAGCAGTTCTTC
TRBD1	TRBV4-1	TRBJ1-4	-	CASSQGGQGFGKLFF	TGCGCCAGCAGCCAGGGGGGACAGGGCTTTGGAAAACTGTTTTTT
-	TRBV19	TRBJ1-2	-	CASKVTGTLGDYGYTF	TGTGCCAGTAAAGTTACGGGGACCCTGGGCGACTATGGCTACACCTTC
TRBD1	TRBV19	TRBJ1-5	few	CASRLQGAGNQPQHF	TGTGCCAGTAGGCTACAGGGGGCAGGCAATCAGCCCCAGCATTTT
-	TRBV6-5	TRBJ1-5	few	CASSYSGGGNQPQHF	TGTGCCAGCAGTTACTCGGGGGGAGGCAATCAGCCCCAGCATTTT
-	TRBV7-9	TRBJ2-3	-	CASSLGSGATDTQYF	TGTGCCAGCAGCTTAGGGTCAGGGGCAACAGATACGCAGTATTTT
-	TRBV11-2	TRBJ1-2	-	CASSPSPGRNYGYTF	TGTGCCAGCAGCCCTAGTCCAGGGAGGAACTATGGCTACACCTTC
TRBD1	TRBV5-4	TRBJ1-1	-	CASSKGQGPEAFF	TGTGCCAGCAGCAAAGGACAGGGACCTGAAGCTTTCTTT
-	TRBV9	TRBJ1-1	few	CASSVEAVNTEAFF	TGTGCCAGCAGCGTAGAGGCGGTGAACACTGAAGCTTTCTTT
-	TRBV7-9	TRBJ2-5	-	CASSQRGGRIPYQETQYF	TGTGCCAGCAGCCAGAGGGGGGGGCGGATCCCGTACCAAGAGACCCAGTACTTC
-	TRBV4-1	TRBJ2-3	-	CASSQGGYSTDTQYF	TGCGCCAGCAGCCAAGGGGGGTACAGCACAGATACGCAGTATTTT
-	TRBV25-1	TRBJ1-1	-	CASSESGRNTEAFF	TGTGCCAGCAGTGAATCGGGGCGGAACACTGAAGCTTTCTTT
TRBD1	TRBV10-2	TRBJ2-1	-	CASRSGTGGGNEQFF	TGCGCCAGCAGATCCGGGACAGGGGGCGGGAATGAGCAGTTCTTC
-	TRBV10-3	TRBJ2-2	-	CAIRGVAGVDTGELFF	TGTGCCATCAGGGGGGTAGCTGGAGTAGACACCGGGGAGCTGTTTTTT
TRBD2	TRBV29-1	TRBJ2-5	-	CSGGGSPPETQYF	TGCAGCGGCGGGGGTTCTCCCCCAGAGACCCAGTACTTC
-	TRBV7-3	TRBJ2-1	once	CASSLSPLVGLSYNEQFF	TGTGCCAGCAGCTTATCGCCTTTGGTGGGTTTGTCCTACAATGAGCAGTTCTTC
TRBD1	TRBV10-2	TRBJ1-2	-	CASGTGNYGYTF	TGCGCCAGCGGGACAGGGAACTATGGCTACACCTTC
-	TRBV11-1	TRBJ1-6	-	CASSLDREKSPLHF	TGTGCCAGCAGCTTAGACAGGGAGAAGTCACCCCTCCACTTT
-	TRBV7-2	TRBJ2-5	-	CASSLAGGAQETQYF	TGTGCCAGCAGCTTAGCTGGGGGGGCCCAAGAGACCCAGTACTTC
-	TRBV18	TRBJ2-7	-	CASSPLGQVKPVEQYF	TGTGCCAGCTCACCACTGGGTCAGGTTAAGCCGGTCGAGCAGTACTTC
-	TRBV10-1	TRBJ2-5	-	CASSGQLEETQYF	TGCGCCAGCAGTGGACAGTTGGAAGAGACCCAGTACTTC
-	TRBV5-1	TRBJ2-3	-	CASSLAGTDTQYF	TGCGCCAGCAGCTTGGCGGGCACAGATACGCAGTATTTT
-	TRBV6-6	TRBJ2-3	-	CASAYRDTQYF	TGTGCCAGCGCCTACAGGGATACGCAGTATTTT
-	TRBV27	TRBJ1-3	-	CASSFTRSGNTIYF	TGTGCCAGCAGCTTCACCCGCTCTGGAAACACCATATATTTT
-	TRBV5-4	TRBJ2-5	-	CASSLSRETQYF	TGTGCCAGCAGCTTGTCAAGGGAGACCCAGTACTTC
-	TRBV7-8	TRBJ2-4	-	CASSFLGLAKNIQYF	TGTGCCAGCAGCTTTCTCGGGCTAGCCAAAAACATTCAGTACTTC
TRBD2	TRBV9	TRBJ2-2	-	CASRGTSGRSGTGELFF	TGTGCCAGCAGGGGGACTAGCGGGAGATCTGGCACCGGGGAGCTGTTTTTT
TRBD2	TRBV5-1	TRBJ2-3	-	CASTGLVGVDTQYF	TGCGCCAGTACGGGACTAGTAGGGGTAGATACGCAGTATTTT
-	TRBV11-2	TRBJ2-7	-	CASSLSPGIASREQYF	TGTGCCAGCAGCTTATCTCCCGGGATAGCGAGCCGGGAGCAGTACTTC
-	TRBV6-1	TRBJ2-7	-	CASSERGGTAYEQYF	TGTGCCAGCAGTGAAAGGGGAGGGACAGCCTACGAGCAGTACTTC
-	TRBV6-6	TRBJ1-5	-	CASRRVHQPQHF	TGTGCCAGCAGGAGGGTCCATCAGCCCCAGCATTTT
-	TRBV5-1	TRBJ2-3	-	CASGNPSTDTQYF	TGCGCCAGCGGAAACCCTAGCACAGATACGCAGTATTTT
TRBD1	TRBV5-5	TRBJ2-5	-	CASSFTGTGGETQYF	TGTGCCAGCAGCTTTACCGGGACAGGGGGAGAGACCCAGTACTTC
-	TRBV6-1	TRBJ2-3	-	CAGGRTGTDTQYF	TGTGCCGGTGGGAGGACTGGCACAGATACGCAGTATTTT
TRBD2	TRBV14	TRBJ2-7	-	CASSQDSSFRTRAYEQYF	TGTGCCAGCAGCCAAGATTCCTCTTTCCGGACTAGAGCCTACGAGCAGTACTTC
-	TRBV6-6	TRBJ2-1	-	CASSYVYNEQFF	TGTGCCAGCAGTTACGTCTACAATGAGCAGTTCTTC
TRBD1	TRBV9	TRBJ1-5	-	CASSPSSGGLSPQHF	TGTGCCAGCAGCCCCTCCTCAGGGGGCCTGTCCCCCCAGCATTTT
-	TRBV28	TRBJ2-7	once	CASSLGDYEQYF	TGTGCCAGCAGTTTGGGGGACTACGAGCAGTACTTC
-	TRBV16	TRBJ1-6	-	CASSQIFLNSPLHF	TGTGCCAGCAGCCAAATTTTCTTAAATTCACCCCTCCACTTT
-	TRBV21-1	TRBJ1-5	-	CASSRDRARNQPQHF	TGTGCCAGCAGCAGAGACAGGGCGCGCAATCAGCCCCAGCATTTT
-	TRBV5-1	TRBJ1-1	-	CASSLGENFNTEAFF	TGCGCCAGCAGCTTAGGGGAAAACTTTAACACTGAAGCTTTCTTT
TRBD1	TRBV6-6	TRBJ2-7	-	CASRTGTGNYEQYF	TGTGCCAGCAGAACCGGGACAGGCAACTACGAGCAGTACTTC
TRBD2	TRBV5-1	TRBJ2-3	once	CASSSWEAGVGDTQYF	TGCGCCAGCAGCTCGTGGGAAGCGGGAGTGGGAGATACGCAGTATTTT
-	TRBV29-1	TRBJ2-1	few	CSVEKTGQFF	TGCAGCGTTGAGAAGACAGGGCAGTTCTTC
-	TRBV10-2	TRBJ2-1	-	CASSQVFQGNEQFF	TGCGCCAGCAGTCAAGTTTTTCAGGGGAATGAGCAGTTCTTC
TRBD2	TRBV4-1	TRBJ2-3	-	CASSLPTSGGLQYF	TGCGCCAGCAGCCTCCCCACTAGCGGGGGGCTGCAGTATTTT
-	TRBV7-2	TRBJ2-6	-	CASSFFGGANVLTF	TGTGCCAGCAGCTTCTTTGGTGGGGCCAACGTCCTGACTTTC